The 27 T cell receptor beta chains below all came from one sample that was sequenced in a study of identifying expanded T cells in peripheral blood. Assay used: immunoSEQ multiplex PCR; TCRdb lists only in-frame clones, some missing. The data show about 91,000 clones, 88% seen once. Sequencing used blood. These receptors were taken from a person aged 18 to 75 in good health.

The CDR3 DNA is TGCGCCAGCCGAACTAGCGCTAGCTCCTACGAGCAGTACTTC. Amino acid sequence: CASRTSASSYEQYF. This chain uses TRBV10-2 with TRBJ2-7; the match to TRBD2 covers 7 bases. The CDR3 is made up of 14 amino acids. Trimming cost V 8 bases and J 0 bases; bases outside gene matches: 7. Germline CDR1 is WSHSY and CDR2 is SAAADI.

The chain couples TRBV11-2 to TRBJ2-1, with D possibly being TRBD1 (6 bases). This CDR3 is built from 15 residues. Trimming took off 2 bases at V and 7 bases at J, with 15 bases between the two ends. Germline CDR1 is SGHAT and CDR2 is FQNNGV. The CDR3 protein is CASSLWDNPENEQFF. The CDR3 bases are TGTGCCAGCAGCTTATGGGACAACCCTGAGAATGAGCAGTTCTTC.

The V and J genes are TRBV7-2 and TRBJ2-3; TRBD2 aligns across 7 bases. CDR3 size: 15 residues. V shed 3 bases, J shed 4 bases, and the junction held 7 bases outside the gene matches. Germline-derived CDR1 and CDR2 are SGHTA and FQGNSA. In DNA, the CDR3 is TGTGCCAGCAGCTTCCTGACTAGCATTGCAGATACGCAGTATTTT. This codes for CASSFLTSIADTQYF. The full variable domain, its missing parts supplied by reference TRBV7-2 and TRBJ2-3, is GAGVSQSPSNKVTEKGKDVELRCDPISGHTALYWYRQSLGQGLEFLIYFQGNSAPDKSGLPSDRFSAERTGGSVSTLTIQRTQQEDSAVYLCASSFLTSIADTQYFGPGTRLTVL.

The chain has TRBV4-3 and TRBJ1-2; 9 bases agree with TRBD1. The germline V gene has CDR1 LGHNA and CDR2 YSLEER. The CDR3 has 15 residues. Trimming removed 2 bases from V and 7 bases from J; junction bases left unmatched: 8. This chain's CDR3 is CASSQTTGGRFGYTF. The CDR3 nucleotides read TGCGCCAGCAGCCAAACGACAGGGGGGCGATTTGGCTACACCTTC.

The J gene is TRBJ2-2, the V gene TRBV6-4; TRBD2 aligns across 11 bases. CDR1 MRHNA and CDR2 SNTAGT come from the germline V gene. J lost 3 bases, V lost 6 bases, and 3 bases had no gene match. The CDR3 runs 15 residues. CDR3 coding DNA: TGTGCCAGCAGAACTAGCGGGAGTGACACCGGGGAGCTGTTTTTT. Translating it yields CASRTSGSDTGELFF.

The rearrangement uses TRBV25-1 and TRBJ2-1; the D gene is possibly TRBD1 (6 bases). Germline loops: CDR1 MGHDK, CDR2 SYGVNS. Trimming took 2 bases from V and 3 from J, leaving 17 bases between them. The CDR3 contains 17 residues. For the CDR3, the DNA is TGTGCCAGCAGTGAACCTGGTGGGGGCGTGTACTACAATGAGCAGTTCTTC. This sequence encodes CASSEPGGGVYYNEQFF.

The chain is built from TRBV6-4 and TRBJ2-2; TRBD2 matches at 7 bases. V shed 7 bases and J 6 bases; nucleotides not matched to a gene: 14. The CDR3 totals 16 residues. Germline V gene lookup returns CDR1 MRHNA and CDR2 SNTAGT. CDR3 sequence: CASNGLGIEESGELFF. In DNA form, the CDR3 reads TGTGCCAGCAATGGACTAGGTATCGAGGAGTCCGGGGAGCTGTTTTTT.

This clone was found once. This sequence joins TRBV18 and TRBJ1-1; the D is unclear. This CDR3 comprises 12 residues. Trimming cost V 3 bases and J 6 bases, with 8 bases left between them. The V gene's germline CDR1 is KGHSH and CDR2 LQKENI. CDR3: CASSPISSEAFF. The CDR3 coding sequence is TGTGCCAGCTCACCCATTTCCTCTGAAGCTTTCTTT. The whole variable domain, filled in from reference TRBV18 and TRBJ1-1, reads NAGVMQNPRHLVRRRGQEARLRCSPMKGHSHVYWYRQLPEEGLKFMVYLQKENIIDESGMPKERFSAEFPKEGPSILRIQQVVRGDSAAYFCASSPISSEAFFGQGTRLTVV.

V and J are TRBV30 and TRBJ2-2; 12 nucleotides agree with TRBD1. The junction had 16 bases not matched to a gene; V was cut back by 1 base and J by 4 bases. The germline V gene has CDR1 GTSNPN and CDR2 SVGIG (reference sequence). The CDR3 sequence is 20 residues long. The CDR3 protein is CAWSEYDLGTGGYLTGELFF. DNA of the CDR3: TGTGCCTGGAGTGAATACGACCTCGGGACAGGGGGCTACCTCACCGGGGAGCTGTTTTTT.

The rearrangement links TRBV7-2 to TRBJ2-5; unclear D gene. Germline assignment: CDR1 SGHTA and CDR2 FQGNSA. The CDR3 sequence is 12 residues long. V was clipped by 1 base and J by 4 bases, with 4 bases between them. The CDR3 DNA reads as TGTGCCAGCAGCTTAGACCGAGAGACCCAGTACTTC. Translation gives CASSLDRETQYF.

The DNA for the CDR3 is TGCGCCAGCAGTGACGGCTATGAGCAGTTCTTC. Its translation: CASSDGYEQFF. V is TRBV10-2 and J is TRBJ2-1, with D hard to call. Looked up from germline, CDR1 is WSHSY and CDR2 is SAAADI. CDR3 size: 11 residues. The V end was cut by 3 bases, the J end by 8 bases, with 5 bases between.

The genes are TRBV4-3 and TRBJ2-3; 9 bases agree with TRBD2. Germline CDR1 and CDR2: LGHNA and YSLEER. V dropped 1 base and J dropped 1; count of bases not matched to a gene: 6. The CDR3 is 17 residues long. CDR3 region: CASSQVWASGGTDTQYF. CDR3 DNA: TGCGCCAGCAGCCAAGTCTGGGCTAGCGGGGGCACAGATACGCAGTATTTT.

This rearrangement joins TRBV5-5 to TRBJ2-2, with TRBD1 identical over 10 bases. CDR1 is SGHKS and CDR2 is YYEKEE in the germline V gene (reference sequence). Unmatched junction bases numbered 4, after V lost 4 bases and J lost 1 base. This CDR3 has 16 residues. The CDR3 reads CASSPWTGGNTGELFF. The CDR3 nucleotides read TGTGCCAGCAGCCCCTGGACAGGGGGGAACACCGGGGAGCTGTTTTTT.

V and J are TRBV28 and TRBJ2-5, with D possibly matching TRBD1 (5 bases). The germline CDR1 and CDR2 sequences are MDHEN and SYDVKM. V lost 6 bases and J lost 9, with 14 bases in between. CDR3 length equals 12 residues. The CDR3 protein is CASSQRSRAQYF. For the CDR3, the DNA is TGTGCCAGCAGCCAGAGGTCCAGGGCCCAGTACTTC.

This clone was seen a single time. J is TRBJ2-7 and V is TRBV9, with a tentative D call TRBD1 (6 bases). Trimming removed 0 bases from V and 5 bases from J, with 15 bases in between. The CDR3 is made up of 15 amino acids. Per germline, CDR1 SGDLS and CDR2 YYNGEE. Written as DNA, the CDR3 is TGTGCCAGCAGCGTAGGAAACAGGGTCTACAACGAGCAGTACTTC. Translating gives CASSVGNRVYNEQYF.

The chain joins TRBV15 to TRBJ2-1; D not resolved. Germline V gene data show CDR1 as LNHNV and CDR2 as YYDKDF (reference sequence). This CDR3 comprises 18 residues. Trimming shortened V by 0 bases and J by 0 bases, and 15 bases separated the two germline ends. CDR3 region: CATSRDLGGFGSYNEQFF. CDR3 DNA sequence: TGTGCCACCAGCAGAGATCTCGGTGGTTTTGGCTCCTACAATGAGCAGTTCTTC.

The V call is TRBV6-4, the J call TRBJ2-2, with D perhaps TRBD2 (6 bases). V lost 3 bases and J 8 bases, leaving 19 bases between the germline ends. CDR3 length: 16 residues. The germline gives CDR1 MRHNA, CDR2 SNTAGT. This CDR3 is CASSEEPGLGSGELFF. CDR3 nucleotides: TGTGCCAGCAGTGAAGAACCGGGACTCGGTTCGGGGGAGCTGTTTTTT.

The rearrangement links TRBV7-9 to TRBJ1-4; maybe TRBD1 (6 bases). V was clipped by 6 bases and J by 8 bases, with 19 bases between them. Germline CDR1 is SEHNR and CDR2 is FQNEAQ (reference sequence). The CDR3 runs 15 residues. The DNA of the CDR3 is TGTGCCAGCAGTTCATTGGGGGGCCTAGGGGAAAAACTGTTTTTT. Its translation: CASSSLGGLGEKLFF.

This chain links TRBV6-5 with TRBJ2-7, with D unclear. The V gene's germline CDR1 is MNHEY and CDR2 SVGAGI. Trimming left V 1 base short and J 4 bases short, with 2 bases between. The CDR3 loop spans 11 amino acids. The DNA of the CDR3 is TGTGCCAGCAGTTACTTGTACGAGCAGTACTTC. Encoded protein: CASSYLYEQYF.

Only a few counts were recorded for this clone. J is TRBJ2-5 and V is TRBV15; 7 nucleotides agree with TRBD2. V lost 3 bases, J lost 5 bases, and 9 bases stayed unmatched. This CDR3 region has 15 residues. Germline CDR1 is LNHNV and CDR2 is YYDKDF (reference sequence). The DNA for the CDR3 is TGTGCCACCAGCAGCGCAGTTTCCGGGGGGGAGACCCAGTACTTC. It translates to CATSSAVSGGETQYF.

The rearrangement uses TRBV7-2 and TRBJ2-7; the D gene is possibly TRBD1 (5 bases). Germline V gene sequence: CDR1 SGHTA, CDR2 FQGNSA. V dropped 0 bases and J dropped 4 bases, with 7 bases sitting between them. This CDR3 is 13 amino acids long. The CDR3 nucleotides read TGTGCCAGCAGCTTAGCTGCAGGGTACGAGCAGTACTTC. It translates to CASSLAAGYEQYF.

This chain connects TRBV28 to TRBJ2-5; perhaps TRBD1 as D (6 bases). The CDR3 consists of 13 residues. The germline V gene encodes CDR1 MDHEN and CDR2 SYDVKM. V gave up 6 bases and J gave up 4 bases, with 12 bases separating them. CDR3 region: CASRDRGGETQYF. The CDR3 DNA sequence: TGTGCCAGCAGGGATCGAGGGGGAGAGACCCAGTACTTC.

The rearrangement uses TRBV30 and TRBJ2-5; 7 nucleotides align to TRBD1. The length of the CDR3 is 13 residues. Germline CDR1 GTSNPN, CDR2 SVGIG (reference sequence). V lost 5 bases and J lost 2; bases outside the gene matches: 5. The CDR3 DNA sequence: TGTGCCTGGGCCGGGACAGCACAAGAGACCCAGTACTTC. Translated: CAWAGTAQETQYF.

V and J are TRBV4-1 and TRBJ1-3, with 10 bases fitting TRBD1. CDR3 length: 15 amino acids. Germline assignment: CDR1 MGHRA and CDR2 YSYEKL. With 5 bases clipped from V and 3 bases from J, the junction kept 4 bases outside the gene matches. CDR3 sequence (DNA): TGCGCCAGCAGCACTTGGGACAGGGGTGGAAACACCATATATTTT. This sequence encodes CASSTWDRGGNTIYF.

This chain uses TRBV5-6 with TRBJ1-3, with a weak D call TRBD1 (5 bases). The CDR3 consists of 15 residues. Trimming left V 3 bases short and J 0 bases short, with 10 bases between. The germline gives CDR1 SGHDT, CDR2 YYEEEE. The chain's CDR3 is CASSSTGISGNTIYF. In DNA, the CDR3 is TGTGCCAGCAGCTCCACAGGAATCTCTGGAAACACCATATATTTT.

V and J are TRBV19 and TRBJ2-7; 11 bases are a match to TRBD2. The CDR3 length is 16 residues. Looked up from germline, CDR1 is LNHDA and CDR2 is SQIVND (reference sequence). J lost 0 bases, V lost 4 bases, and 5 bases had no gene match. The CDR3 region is CASSRTSGGDSYEQYF. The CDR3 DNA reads TGTGCCAGTAGTAGAACTAGCGGGGGCGACTCCTACGAGCAGTACTTC.

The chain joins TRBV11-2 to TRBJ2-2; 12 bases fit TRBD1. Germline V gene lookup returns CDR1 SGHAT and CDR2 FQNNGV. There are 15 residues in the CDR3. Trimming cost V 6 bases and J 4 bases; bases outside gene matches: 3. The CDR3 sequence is CASRKGQGATGELFF. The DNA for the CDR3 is TGTGCCAGCAGAAAGGGACAGGGGGCCACCGGGGAGCTGTTTTTT.